This T cell receptor (beta chain) comes out of a study of CD8 T cells in Susac syndrome (dated by TCRdb to the late 2010s). Background for the entire study: Of the Susac syndrome patients who were sequenced, roughly eight were in clinical remission while about six had clinically active disease. Susac syndrome patients were therapy-naive, on corticosteroids (some also receiving IVIg), or on IVIg alone at blood withdrawal. Whether CD8+ T cell activation and differentiation in Susac syndrome was antigen driven was tested using repertoire sequencing. Study-wide findings and limitations: The study acknowledged that relatively few individuals were included in the TCR sequencing and HLA analysis. The CD4+ T cell repertoire of patients with Susac syndrome showed no detectable clonal expansion.

On this clonotype: Its target antigen remains unknown. No much larger clone is present one base from it, and per-base qualities are unavailable.

High-throughput TCR beta sequencing profiled peripheral blood CD8+ and CD4+ T cells from healthy donors, Susac syndrome patients and multiple sclerosis patients. The Susac syndrome patients fulfilled recently defined diagnostic criteria for either definite or probable disease. CD8+ TEMRA cells were enriched by FACS, while bulk CD8+ and CD4+ T cells were purified by magnetic negative isolation. Blood was collected in EDTA tubes and processed within 24 hours, with PBMCs isolated through density gradient centrifugation. PBMCs intended for TCR sequencing were cryopreserved in liquid nitrogen and thawed later in a water bath at 37 degrees C. The sorted or isolated CD4+, CD8+ and CD8+ TEMRA cells reached a purity of at least 90%. V is reduced by 4 bases and J by 4 bases, leaving a spacing of 0 bases between them. Taken from the germline V gene (reference sequence), the CDR1 and CDR2 loops are MNHEY and SMNVEV. The CDR3 starts with the cysteine, ends with the phenylalanine, and has 10 residues. Only the CDR3 DNA is retained, 30 bases long and in frame from the first base.

RNA was extracted using the RNeasy kit, and about 0.5 to 1 ug of the RNA was reverse transcribed with random hexamers. The immunoSEQ multiplex PCR assay, covering 54 Vbeta and 13 Jbeta segments, was used to amplify TCR beta CDR3 regions. Bias from PCR amplification was corrected by using a synthetic template baseline for primer optimization and for computational correction. Per the authors' processing: Reads were assigned to V, D and J genes according to IMGT and analyzed in immunoSEQ Analyzer, with only productive sequences retained. Clonality was computed as one minus Shannon entropy normalized by log2 of the number of productive unique sequences. For each patient and control, public and private clones were evaluated among the 100 most prevalent clones. Clones were defined as Susac-specific when absent from the healthy and MS cohorts, from approximately 1,100 published viral clones and from other ImmuneACCESS disease sequences. In TCRdb, the public reads were trimmed at Q25 with fastp and aligned with MiXCR, with productive beta chains retained. Every entry covers one CDR3 protein and lists the most common genes and DNA from its rows. The V and J calls and clone size come from TCRdb's table, not from the authors' own analysis. A total of 200,000 to 300,000 distinct CDR3 sequences appear in this sample, almost 97% of them only once. The top ten constitute approximately 0.1% of the sample.

Recombination connected TRBV27 to TRBJ2-3; the D gene is not confidently resolved. The receptor was derived from a human donor with Susac syndrome. The sample taken for sequencing was CD4+ T cells from PBMCs. The DNA sequence follows: TGTGCCAGCAGTTCAGATACGCAGTATTTT. The resulting protein is CASSSDTQYF.